A selection of T cell receptor beta chains follows, all from one sample in a study of response to subunit inactivated influenza vaccine. One entry per CDR3 protein results from TCRdb running MiXCR on the RT-PCR reads. The sample lists 450,000 to 500,000 distinct CDR3 sequences, over 9.5% occurring once. The sequencing here drew on PBMCs from blood, taken around seven weeks after vaccination. All receptors derive from a man between 50 and 59 years old who received an inactivated influenza vaccine. Both conserved end residues are part of each CDR3. The order of the fields is CDR3 DNA, CDR3 protein, V gene, clone size, J gene, D gene. The D gene is left open where the match is weak. A clone size is listed for some rows: how often the clone was seen (once, few, many), or a class if it is expanded.

cdr3_nt: TGTGCCAGCAGCTTGGGACAGGCCAGGGCCAACGTCCTGACTTTC; cdr3_aa: CASSLGQARANVLTF; v_call: TRBV7-9; clone_size: few; j_call: TRBJ2-6; d_call: TRBD1
cdr3_nt: TGCGCCAGCAGCCAGAAGGGACAGGGGAATTCACCCCTCCACTTT; cdr3_aa: CASSQKGQGNSPLHF; v_call: TRBV4-3; clone_size: few; j_call: TRBJ1-6; d_call: TRBD1
cdr3_nt: TGTGCCACCGGACGGACGAACACCGGGGAGCTGTTTTTT; cdr3_aa: CATGRTNTGELFF; v_call: TRBV24-1; clone_size: .; j_call: TRBJ2-2; d_call: .
cdr3_nt: TGTGCCAGCAGCTTACCCCGTTTCGGTAGCTACGAGCAGTACTTC; cdr3_aa: CASSLPRFGSYEQYF; v_call: TRBV11-2; clone_size: .; j_call: TRBJ2-7; d_call: .
cdr3_nt: TGTGCCAGCAGCCATTCGGCCAATGAGCAGTTCTTC; cdr3_aa: CASSHSANEQFF; v_call: TRBV4-2; clone_size: .; j_call: TRBJ2-1; d_call: .
cdr3_nt: TGTGCCAGCAGCCAAGTTAGGGGGCCAAATCAGCCCCAGCATTTT; cdr3_aa: CASSQVRGPNQPQHF; v_call: TRBV4-2; clone_size: many; j_call: TRBJ1-5; d_call: TRBD1
cdr3_nt: TGTGCCGACCGGGACTTAAACAATGAGCAGTTCTTC; cdr3_aa: CADRDLNNEQFF; v_call: TRBV7-9; clone_size: few; j_call: TRBJ2-1; d_call: .
cdr3_nt: TGCAGTGCTAGTTATAAGCGGGGAGCTTACGAGCAGTACTTC; cdr3_aa: CSASYKRGAYEQYF; v_call: TRBV20-1; clone_size: few; j_call: TRBJ2-7; d_call: TRBD2
cdr3_nt: TGCGCCAGCAGCCAAGTGATTTCAGGGATTTCCCTAGATACGCAGTATTTT; cdr3_aa: CASSQVISGISLDTQYF; v_call: TRBV4-3; clone_size: few; j_call: TRBJ2-3; d_call: .
cdr3_nt: TGTGCCAGCAGCTCTGACAGCACCTACGAGCAGTACTTC; cdr3_aa: CASSSDSTYEQYF; v_call: TRBV12-3/TRBV12-4; clone_size: many; j_call: TRBJ2-7; d_call: .
cdr3_nt: TGTGCCACCAGCAGCCTTAGATTAGGTGGGAACACTGAAGCTTTCTTT; cdr3_aa: CATSSLRLGGNTEAFF; v_call: TRBV15; clone_size: few; j_call: TRBJ1-1; d_call: .
cdr3_nt: TGCAGTGCAAACAGGAGAGTAAGCTCCTACAATGAGCAGTTCTTC; cdr3_aa: CSANRRVSSYNEQFF; v_call: TRBV20-1; clone_size: few; j_call: TRBJ2-1; d_call: .
cdr3_nt: TGCGCCAGCAGGCCGACCCTTTGGAGTCTCCCCAAAAACATTCAGTACTTC; cdr3_aa: CASRPTLWSLPKNIQYF; v_call: TRBV4-1; clone_size: .; j_call: TRBJ2-4; d_call: .
cdr3_nt: TGTGCCAGCAGTTTAATGTACGAGCAGTACTTC; cdr3_aa: CASSLMYEQYF; v_call: TRBV12-3/TRBV12-4; clone_size: .; j_call: TRBJ2-7; d_call: .
cdr3_nt: TGCGCCAGCAGCCAGATAGCGGGGCCGTACCAAGAGACCCAGTACTTC; cdr3_aa: CASSQIAGPYQETQYF; v_call: TRBV4-3; clone_size: .; j_call: TRBJ2-5; d_call: TRBD2
cdr3_nt: TGTGCCAGCAGCTGGGGGCCAGACTCCTACAATGAGCAGTTCTTC; cdr3_aa: CASSWGPDSYNEQFF; v_call: TRBV11-2; clone_size: many; j_call: TRBJ2-1; d_call: .
cdr3_nt: TGCGCCAGCAGCTTGGGCGGGACAGCCACTAAGGGGCCCCAGCATTTT; cdr3_aa: CASSLGGTATKGPQHF; v_call: TRBV5-1; clone_size: .; j_call: TRBJ1-5; d_call: TRBD1
cdr3_nt: TGCAGTGTTGATGCGGGGGGCCGCAACTCCTACGAGCAGTACTTC; cdr3_aa: CSVDAGGRNSYEQYF; v_call: TRBV20-1; clone_size: .; j_call: TRBJ2-7; d_call: TRBD2
cdr3_nt: TGCAGCGTCCGAGGGTTGGGGAGCACAGATACGCAGTATTTT; cdr3_aa: CSVRGLGSTDTQYF; v_call: TRBV29-1; clone_size: .; j_call: TRBJ2-3; d_call: .
cdr3_nt: TGCGCCAGCAGCTTTGGACAGACTAGCACAGATACGCAGTATTTT; cdr3_aa: CASSFGQTSTDTQYF; v_call: TRBV5-1; clone_size: few; j_call: TRBJ2-3; d_call: .
cdr3_nt: TGTGCCAGCAGGGGGACAGCCACAGATACGCAGTATTTT; cdr3_aa: CASRGTATDTQYF; v_call: TRBV14; clone_size: .; j_call: TRBJ2-3; d_call: TRBD1
cdr3_nt: TGTGCCTGGAGTTACGGAAATGAGCAGTTCTTC; cdr3_aa: CAWSYGNEQFF; v_call: TRBV30; clone_size: few; j_call: TRBJ2-1; d_call: .
cdr3_nt: TGCAGTGCTAATAAGGGGGCAGGCAATGAGCAGTTCTTC; cdr3_aa: CSANKGAGNEQFF; v_call: TRBV20-1; clone_size: few; j_call: TRBJ2-1; d_call: TRBD1
cdr3_nt: TGTGCCAGCAGCTTAGTCGCGGGTTCGGACTACAGCTCCTACGAGCAGTACTTC; cdr3_aa: CASSLVAGSDYSSYEQYF; v_call: TRBV7-2; clone_size: .; j_call: TRBJ2-7; d_call: .
cdr3_nt: TGTGCCAGCAGTTTTCGGTATGGGGGAAACGACGAGCAGTACTTC; cdr3_aa: CASSFRYGGNDEQYF; v_call: TRBV27; clone_size: many; j_call: TRBJ2-7; d_call: .
cdr3_nt: TGTGCCAGCAGCCAACAGACAGGTGGCGAGCAGTACTTC; cdr3_aa: CASSQQTGGEQYF; v_call: TRBV12-3/TRBV12-4; clone_size: many; j_call: TRBJ2-7; d_call: .
cdr3_nt: TGCGCCAGCAGTGACCCGGGGGGAGGATCCTACAATGAGCAGTTCTTC; cdr3_aa: CASSDPGGGSYNEQFF; v_call: TRBV10-2; clone_size: .; j_call: TRBJ2-1; d_call: TRBD2
cdr3_nt: TGTGCCAGCAGCTTACCGAACTCCTACGAGCAGTACTTC; cdr3_aa: CASSLPNSYEQYF; v_call: TRBV7-8; clone_size: few; j_call: TRBJ2-7; d_call: .
cdr3_nt: TGCAGTGCTAGAGCCCACTTCCAGGGGGTAACAGATACGCAGTATTTT; cdr3_aa: CSARAHFQGVTDTQYF; v_call: TRBV20-1; clone_size: many; j_call: TRBJ2-3; d_call: TRBD1
cdr3_nt: TGTGCCAGCAGCTTAGATGTGGGGTTCGATGAGCAGTTCTTC; cdr3_aa: CASSLDVGFDEQFF; v_call: TRBV11-2; clone_size: .; j_call: TRBJ2-1; d_call: .
cdr3_nt: TGCAGCGTGCGAACTAGGCTGGCGGGCACTGAAGCTTTCTTT; cdr3_aa: CSVRTRLAGTEAFF; v_call: TRBV29-1; clone_size: .; j_call: TRBJ1-1; d_call: .
cdr3_nt: TGTGCCAGCAGTTTACCCGGGGGGGCCTACGAGCAGTACTTC; cdr3_aa: CASSLPGGAYEQYF; v_call: TRBV12-3/TRBV12-4; clone_size: many; j_call: TRBJ2-7; d_call: TRBD2
cdr3_nt: TGTGCCAGCAGCCTAGGGGAGGGGGCTGAAGCTTTCTTT; cdr3_aa: CASSLGEGAEAFF; v_call: TRBV7-6; clone_size: many; j_call: TRBJ1-1; d_call: .
cdr3_nt: TGCAGCGTTGTTTTGGGGCCCGAGCCCTACGAGCAGTACTTC; cdr3_aa: CSVVLGPEPYEQYF; v_call: TRBV29-1; clone_size: .; j_call: TRBJ2-7; d_call: .
cdr3_nt: TGTGCCAGCAGCTTTCCGGGACAGGTCAAGTTCTTC; cdr3_aa: CASSFPGQVKFF; v_call: TRBV7-2; clone_size: many; j_call: TRBJ2-1; d_call: TRBD1
cdr3_nt: TGCGCCAGCAGCGCATGGGACAGGGAGAATGAGCAGTTCTTC; cdr3_aa: CASSAWDRENEQFF; v_call: TRBV5-1; clone_size: .; j_call: TRBJ2-1; d_call: TRBD1
cdr3_nt: TGTGCCAGCAGCTTACTCGGGGGGGGGCTACACAATGAGCAGTTCTTC; cdr3_aa: CASSLLGGGLHNEQFF; v_call: TRBV7-9; clone_size: many; j_call: TRBJ2-1; d_call: TRBD2
cdr3_nt: TGTGCCAGCAGCCGACAGGGTTCGAGCAATCAGCCCCAGCATTTT; cdr3_aa: CASSRQGSSNQPQHF; v_call: TRBV2; clone_size: .; j_call: TRBJ1-5; d_call: TRBD1
cdr3_nt: TGTGCCAGCAGCTTTGGAGGGATCCGGGATGAGCAGTACTTC; cdr3_aa: CASSFGGIRDEQYF; v_call: TRBV7-2; clone_size: few; j_call: TRBJ2-7; d_call: .
cdr3_nt: TGTGCCAGCTCACCACCGATTCCATCCAGTCGCAATGAGCAGTTCTTC; cdr3_aa: CASSPPIPSSRNEQFF; v_call: TRBV18; clone_size: few; j_call: TRBJ2-1; d_call: .
cdr3_nt: TGCGCCAGCAGCTTGGGGACAGTTAAATCTGGAAACACCATATATTTT; cdr3_aa: CASSLGTVKSGNTIYF; v_call: TRBV5-1; clone_size: .; j_call: TRBJ1-3; d_call: .
cdr3_nt: TGTGCCAGCAGGCCAGTGGGATCTAATGAAAAACTGTTTTTT; cdr3_aa: CASRPVGSNEKLFF; v_call: TRBV6-2/TRBV6-3; clone_size: many; j_call: TRBJ1-4; d_call: .
cdr3_nt: TGCGCCAGCGGGGGACATCAAAGCACAGATACGCAGTATTTT; cdr3_aa: CASGGHQSTDTQYF; v_call: TRBV5-1; clone_size: once; j_call: TRBJ2-3; d_call: .
cdr3_nt: TGCAGTGCTAGGCGAGGACATGGGAACACTGAAGCTTTCTTT; cdr3_aa: CSARRGHGNTEAFF; v_call: TRBV20-1; clone_size: many; j_call: TRBJ1-1; d_call: .